The T cell receptor beta chain under discussion was sequenced for a study of Ad26.COV2.S vaccination and SARS-CoV-2 variants. Trimming left V 2 bases short and J 0 bases short, with 14 bases between. The CDR3 extends over 16 amino acids. The germline CDR1 and CDR2 sequences are SGHRS and YFSETQ. The protocol was immunoSEQ multiplex PCR, while the TCRdb copy is restricted to in-frame clones and leaves out a portion. This sample has hundreds of thousands of clones, with approximately 92% found just once. Many counts were recorded for this clone. Treatment indicated: some 20 received Ad26.COV2.S at low or high dose, single or two shots; five or six received placebo; per-sample allocation not given. Following the first vaccine or placebo injection, samples were taken on day 63.

This receptor was identified in a person between 18 and 59 years old who received the Ad26.COV2.S COVID-19 vaccine or a placebo. Here the sequenced sample was peripheral blood, taken in a trial of Ad26.COV2.S vaccine versus placebo. The chain has TRBV5-1 and TRBJ1-1, with D possibly being TRBD1 (5 bases). The CDR3 DNA reads as TGCGCCAGCAGCTTTAGTAAGGGGCTACTGAACACTGAAGCTTTCTTT. Translating it yields CASSFSKGLLNTEAFF.